The present T cell receptor (beta chain) was sequenced within a study of blood T cells in healthy people across ages. A second PCR, run for about 7 to 11 cycles, used a sample-barcoded 5' primer plus a J-beta primer mix. TCRdb used MiXCR to reprocess the 5' RACE reads, holding one entry per CDR3 protein. The sample includes fewer than 700,000 distinct CDR3 sequences, around 50% seen only once; the top ten take approximately 23%. V lost 5 bases and J lost 3, with 20 bases in between. This CDR3 region has 17 residues. CDR1 is SGHTA and CDR2 is FQGNSA in the germline V gene. Samples each yielded at least 5.5 micrograms of total RNA. For this clonotype: Its specificity is not known.

Study-level points and caveats: Researchers judged that diversity estimates from one million T cells fell short of true values.

This chain links TRBV7-2 with TRBJ2-1, with TRBD2 as a possible D gene (6 bases). What was sequenced was blood. This sequence originates from a man of 80 years or more in good health. The CDR3 DNA follows: TGTGCCAGCAGCCCCATGCACGCGGGGAGAGGCTACAATGAGCAGTTCTTC. Protein: CASSPMHAGRGYNEQFF.